This T cell receptor (beta chain) was sequenced for a study of OX40 agonist ivuxolimab in advanced cancers. Study-wide context: Ivuxolimab was a fully human IgG2 agonistic monoclonal antibody targeting the costimulatory receptor OX40 (CD134). Of the roughly 51 patients in dose escalation, about 19 had hepatocellular carcinoma, some 15 had melanoma, 9 had renal cell carcinoma and 9 had head and neck cancer. The paper covers the monotherapy dose-escalation part of the phase I ivuxolimab trial, which included N of about 50 patients. Prior anti-PD-1, anti-PD-L1 or anti-CTLA-4 therapy was permitted, and checkpoint inhibitors had been received by roughly two fifths of dose-escalation patients. Intravenous ivuxolimab was administered to patients every 2 weeks at six dose levels: 0.01, 0.1, 0.3, 1.5, 3 and 10 mg/kg. The purpose of peripheral TCRbeta sequencing was to test whether ivuxolimab changed TCR sequence diversity and led to clonal T-cell expansion. A male proportion of around 83% and a mean age of around 60 years, ranging from 23 to 79, were recorded for the dose-escalation cohort. Partial responses occurred in three dose-escalation patients, of whom one had hepatocellular carcinoma and two had cutaneous melanoma. Study-wide conclusions, independent of this receptor: The antigen specificity of the peripheral T cells that underwent clonal expansion was not determined. After ivuxolimab, expanded clones were on average more numerous among CD8+ T cells than among CD4+ T cells. Low levels of normalized T-cell clonal expansion were also seen in some nonresponding patients. At doses of 0.1 to 3.0 mg/kg, clonal expansion of both CD4+ and CD8+ blood T cells was observed from baseline to week 6. Partial responders in the 0.1-3.0 mg/kg groups had among the lowest normalized peripheral clonal expansion, especially among CD8+ T cells.

Patients with a history of autoimmune disease or receiving systemic immunosuppression were excluded from the trial. Peripheral blood for TCR sequencing was collected from all dose cohorts at baseline, on cycle 4 day 1, and on cycle 7 day 1. The samples were drawn from a first-in-human, open-label, multicenter phase I dose-escalation trial of ivuxolimab. Adults with locally advanced or metastatic melanoma, renal cell carcinoma, hepatocellular carcinoma or head and neck squamous cell carcinoma were enrolled in the trial. Before TCR sequencing, CD4+ and CD8+ T cells were separately sorted from peripheral blood. Genomic DNA was extracted from sorted cells for sequencing of the TCRbeta CDR3 region. TCRbeta CDR3 regions were sequenced using the immunoSEQ Assay. What TCRdb holds here is the immuneACCESS table cut down to in-frame rearrangements. Part of the clones is not present; checked against another copy, under half of the missing clones reflect an unresolved V gene, and the others are unexplained. The sample table lists tens of thousands of clones, roughly four fifths of them with a count of one. The top ten clonotypes cover about a quarter of the sample.

This clone was picked up one time. No cognate antigen has been identified for it. Within one base of it there is no much larger clone, and no base qualities were kept. From the germline V gene, CDR1 is SGHDN and CDR2 is FVKESK. The CDR3 contains 14 residues, cysteine and phenylalanine counted. CDR3 DNA only is kept here, 42 bases in frame from base 1. The V and J segments used are TRBV14 and TRBJ2-5; the D call could be TRBD1 or TRBD2, with each sharing 6 bases. The assigned J gene may be wrong: the sequence end matches TRBJ2-7 better. The clonotype originates from an adult with an advanced solid tumor such as melanoma, head and neck, liver or kidney cancer. Specimen: CD4+ or CD8+ T cells sorted from blood, collected in a trial of the OX40 agonist ivuxolimab. The CDR3 region: CASRSSGALYEQYF. The sequenced DNA: TGTGCCAGCAGAAGTTCGGGGGCCCTCTACGAGCAGTACTTC.